This record looks at one TCR beta chain sequence and its context. This record comes from a study of blood T cell repertoires in COVID-19. Background on the study: Sites across the United States, Italy and Spain contributed samples from acute and convalescent COVID-19. T cells, B-cell-depleted T cells, or PBMCs supplied cDNA or gDNA.

Per the authors' pipeline: Scientists estimated how many nucleated cells there were by amplifying reference gene primers. Repertoires were generated with immunoSEQ multiplex PCR, while TCRdb's copy carries only in-frame clones and drops some. V and J calls and clone size come straight from that table; D and trimming were deduced from the DNA. The data show tens of thousands of clones, with about nine tenths seen just once and less than 1.5% held by the top ten. This CDR3 has 13 amino acids. V shed 8 bases, J shed 5 bases, and the junction held 5 bases outside the gene matches. CDR1 is MNHEY and CDR2 is SMNVEV in the germline V gene (reference sequence).

The TCR sequence derives from a man in his fifties or sixties with acute or convalescent COVID-19. Sequencing was performed on peripheral blood. The chain uses TRBV27 and TRBJ2-3; 9 bases agree with TRBD1. CDR3 sequence (DNA): TGTGCCAGCCTTCGGACAGGGGAAGATACGCAGTATTTT. Its protein product is CASLRTGEDTQYF.